This TCR beta chain was found in a study of blood T cell repertoires in COVID-19. Study-wide context: COVID-19 samples collected from the United States, Italy and Spain covered acute and convalescent phases. PBMCs, B-cell-depleted T cells, or T cells were the source of the cDNA or gDNA that made up the material.

In germline, CDR1 is SGHTA, CDR2 FQGNSA. The length of the CDR3 is 14 residues. Trimming removed 1 base from V and 0 bases from J, with 7 bases in between. This clone was observed once. In the original analysis: How many nucleated cells were present was estimated from reference gene primer amplification. Assay used: immunoSEQ multiplex PCR; TCRdb lists only in-frame clones, some missing. D and trimming were read from the DNA, whereas the V and J calls and clone size are those reported in that table. This table holds about 22,000 clones, about 89% found once. This chain uses TRBV7-2 with TRBJ2-7; D unresolved. This clonotype was sampled from a human donor with active COVID-19. The donor label of this sample is uncertain. Material for sequencing was peripheral blood. The CDR3 DNA sequence: TGTGCCAGCAGCTTAGTAGCCCCCTCCTACGAGCAGTACTTC. It yields the protein CASSLVAPSYEQYF.